This TCR beta chain was identified in a study of control samples from healthy donors and cancer patients. Sequencing was performed with immunoSEQ multiplex PCR; in TCRdb, only in-frame clones are kept and a portion is missing. The table shows approximately 26,000 clones, with about 81% occurring only once. Only a few counts were recorded for this clone. V dropped 3 bases and J dropped 8 bases, with 22 bases sitting between them. The CDR3 is 16 amino acids. Germline loops: CDR1 SEHNR, CDR2 FQNEAQ (reference sequence). The V call is TRBV7-9, the J call TRBJ1-2, with D possibly matching TRBD1 (6 bases). Sequencing was performed on PBMCs. The clonotype originates from a man aged 60-69 years with colorectal cancer. The CDR3 DNA reads as TGTGCCAGCAGCTTTAACAGGGCTTCCCCCTATCAGGGCTACACCTTC. Amino acids: CASSFNRASPYQGYTF.